Below, 19 T cell receptor beta chains from the same sample are listed, as sequenced in a study of blood T cell repertoires in COVID-19. Method: immunoSEQ multiplex PCR; TCRdb's copy keeps in-frame clones and lacks some. The table has about 110,000 clones, approximately 79% seen once; the top ten hold 16%. The source material was peripheral blood. These receptors came from an elderly woman with active or convalescent COVID-19.

The chain is built from TRBV21-1 and TRBJ2-3; the D call TRBD1 from the table was never checked on the DNA. TRBV21-1 is assigned pseudogene status. The CDR3 contains 16 residues. The CDR3 sequence: CASSKGKDRSTDTQYF. Here the CDR3 DNA reads TGTGCCAGCAGCAAAGGTAAGGACAGGAGCACAGATACGCAGTATTTT.

The V and J genes are TRBV27 and TRBJ1-1; 7 bases align to TRBD1. CDR1 is MNHEY and CDR2 is SMNVEV in the germline V gene (reference sequence). The V segment lost 2 bases and the J segment 9 bases; nucleotides outside the gene matches: 6. The CDR3 length is 13 residues. CDR3 nucleotides: TGTGCCAGCAGTTTACAGACAGGGACAAAAGCTTTCTTT. This encodes CASSLQTGTKAFF.

The V gene is TRBV28, the J gene TRBJ1-1; 7 bases agree with TRBD1. Germline-derived CDR1 and CDR2 are MDHEN and SYDVKM. The CDR3 has 16 residues. With V trimmed by 6 bases and J by 1 base, 11 bases remained unmatched. The CDR3 spells CASSPRTGAGNTEAFF. Here the CDR3 DNA reads TGTGCCAGCAGCCCTCGTACAGGGGCAGGGAACACTGAAGCTTTCTTT.

This rearrangement joins TRBV19 to TRBJ2-7, with TRBD2 matching over 11 bases. This CDR3 is built from 14 residues. V gave up 6 bases and J gave up 3 bases; unmatched junction bases: 4. In germline, CDR1 is LNHDA, CDR2 SQIVND (reference sequence). The CDR3 DNA sequence: TGTGCCAGTAGCCCCGGGACTAGCGGCTACGAGCAGTACTTC. Translation: CASSPGTSGYEQYF.

For the CDR3, the DNA is TGCGCCAGCAGCCAAGATCTTCAAGCGGGAGGGCCAAATGAGCAGTTCTTC. It specifies CASSQDLQAGGPNEQFF. The chain carries TRBV4-3 and TRBJ2-1; TRBD2 aligns across 10 bases. The CDR3 length is 17 residues. The V gene end was trimmed by 0 bases and the J gene end by 7 bases; junction bases not matched to a gene: 9. CDR1 is LGHNA and CDR2 is YSLEER in the germline V gene.

The V gene is TRBV6-6, the J gene TRBJ2-7; D remains unclear. CDR1 MNHNY and CDR2 SVGAGI come from the germline V gene (reference sequence). V was shortened by 7 bases and J by 1 base, with 14 bases between the two germline ends. This CDR3 has 14 amino acids. CDR3 DNA sequence: TGTGCCAGCACCTCCAGCCAGGCTTCCTACGAGCAGTACTTC. This gives the protein CASTSSQASYEQYF.

J is TRBJ2-1 and V is TRBV28; tentative D call: TRBD2 (5 bases). CDR3 length: 15 amino acids. Germline V CDR1 and CDR2: MDHEN, SYDVKM. The V and J ends lost 0 bases and 9 bases respectively, with 15 bases between them. CDR3 in DNA: TGTGCCAGCAGTTTATGGTCCGGGGATGGTAGTGAGCAGTTCTTC. Translation gives CASSLWSGDGSEQFF.

This clone was picked up a small number of times. The CDR3 nucleotides read TGTGCCAGCAGCCCTGGACAGGGCTATGAAGACACCATATATTTT. Translating it yields CASSPGQGYEDTIYF. The V and J genes are TRBV7-7 and TRBJ1-3, with TRBD1 matching 8 bases. The CDR3 loop spans 15 amino acids. V shed 5 bases and J 8 bases; nucleotides not matched to a gene: 11. Germline lookup yields CDR1 SSHAT and CDR2 FNYEAQ (reference sequence). The whole variable domain, filled in from reference TRBV7-7 and TRBJ1-3, reads GAGVSQSPRYKVTKRGQDVTLRCDPISSHATLYWYQQALGQGPEFLTYFNYEAQPDKSGLPSDRFSAERPEGSISTLTIQRTEQRDSAMYRCASSPGQGYEDTIYFGEGSWLTVV.

This clone came up a few times. The V call is TRBV19, the J call TRBJ2-1; 7 positions match TRBD2. This CDR3 contains 16 residues. The junction had 10 bases not matched to a gene; V was cut back by 5 bases and J by 3 bases. Germline V gene lookup returns CDR1 LNHDA and CDR2 SQIVND (reference sequence). In DNA, the CDR3 is TGTGCCAGTAGTGGGGGGTGGACTAGTAGCTACAATGAGCAGTTCTTC. Translation gives CASSGGWTSSYNEQFF.

The gene calls are TRBV6-6 and TRBJ2-1; 12 bases are a match to TRBD2. This CDR3 contains 18 residues. The V gene's germline CDR1 is MNHNY and CDR2 SVGAGI (reference sequence). V trimming: 6 bases; J trimming: 7 bases; junction bases outside the gene matches: 16. Written as DNA, the CDR3 is TGTGCCAGCAGCCGACAGATCCCGACTAGCGGGAGTTCTAATGAGCAGTTCTTC. Protein: CASSRQIPTSGSSNEQFF.

This chain links TRBV13 with TRBJ1-2; no reliable D call. V shed 1 base and J shed 4 bases, with 10 bases lying between them. The CDR3 is made up of 14 amino acids. CDR1 PRHDT and CDR2 FYEKMQ come from the germline V gene (reference sequence). The CDR3 DNA reads as TGTGCCAGCAGCTTAGACCGACACCTCTATGGCTACACCTTC. Its translation: CASSLDRHLYGYTF.

A single count supports this clone. The gene calls are TRBV5-1 and TRBJ2-3; a weak D match, TRBD2 (6 bases). CDR3 length equals 14 residues. Trimming cost V 6 bases and J 4 bases, with 15 bases left between them. Germline lookup yields CDR1 SGHRS and CDR2 YFSETQ. The chain's CDR3 is CASTLGPGADTQYF. The CDR3 DNA follows: TGCGCCAGCACCCTTGGCCCGGGGGCAGATACGCAGTATTTT.

This rearrangement joins TRBV29-1 to TRBJ2-5; weak D call: TRBD2 (6 bases). The germline gives CDR1 SQVTM, CDR2 ANQGSEA. V gave up 5 bases and J gave up 4 bases, with 14 bases separating them. CDR3 size: 13 residues. In DNA, the CDR3 is TGCAGCGTTATAGCGGCATCCCGAGAGACCCAGTACTTC. It translates to CSVIAASRETQYF.

CDR3 coding DNA: TGTGCCAGCAGCTTAAGGGGGGGGCACGGAGCTATGTACCAAGAGACCCAGTACTTC. It specifies CASSLRGGHGAMYQETQYF. The chain has TRBV11-2 and TRBJ2-5; possibly TRBD2 for D (7 bases). CDR3 length: 19 amino acids. Trimming took 2 bases from V and 0 from J, leaving 22 bases between them. Germline assignment: CDR1 SGHAT and CDR2 FQNNGV.

The chain carries TRBV19 and TRBJ1-2; 9 bases align to TRBD1. In germline, CDR1 is LNHDA, CDR2 SQIVND (reference sequence). After removal of 3 bases from V and 4 bases from J, the junction contained 9 bases not matched to a gene. This CDR3 has 16 residues. The CDR3 protein is CASSIQGTGNAYGYTF. CDR3 in DNA: TGTGCCAGTAGTATTCAAGGGACAGGGAACGCCTATGGCTACACCTTC.

The chain recombines TRBV25-1 with TRBJ2-1, with 8 bases fitting TRBD2. CDR3 length: 16 residues. The junction had 7 bases not matched to a gene; V was cut back by 3 bases and J by 3 bases. Per the germline V gene, CDR1 is MGHDK and CDR2 is SYGVNS. Here the CDR3 DNA reads TGTGCCAGCAGTGATGGGGTAGCGGGGATCTACAATGAGCAGTTCTTC. It yields the protein CASSDGVAGIYNEQFF.

The rearrangement links TRBV5-8 to TRBJ2-7; 7 bases match TRBD1. The CDR3 runs to 15 residues. Germline loops: CDR1 SGHTS, CDR2 YDEGEE. Unmatched junction bases numbered 7, after V lost 0 bases and J lost 4 bases. The DNA for the CDR3 is TGTGCCAGCAGCTTGGCCAGACAGGGTGGGTACGAGCAGTACTTC. It specifies CASSLARQGGYEQYF.

This clone has just a few counts. The V and J genes are TRBV7-2 and TRBJ2-3; possibly TRBD2 for D (6 bases). Germline CDR1 SGHTA, CDR2 FQGNSA. The CDR3 totals 14 residues. V lost 9 bases and J 0 bases, leaving 13 bases between the germline ends. CDR3 DNA sequence: TGTGCCAGTAAACCGGGGGTTAGCACAGATACGCAGTATTTT. Its protein product is CASKPGVSTDTQYF.

V gene TRBV5-4 combines with J gene TRBJ2-1, with a tentative D call TRBD2 (6 bases). The CDR3 runs to 16 residues. Germline-derived CDR1 and CDR2 are SGHNT and YYREEE (reference sequence). V lost 1 base and J lost 0, with 11 bases in between. CDR3 in amino acids: CASSLFSGLSYNEQFF. The CDR3 DNA follows: TGTGCCAGCAGCTTGTTTAGCGGACTCTCCTACAATGAGCAGTTCTTC. Using reference TRBV5-4 and TRBJ2-1 for the parts outside the CDR3, the full variable domain is ETGVTQSPTHLIKTRGQQVTLRCSSQSGHNTVSWYQQALGQGPQFIFQYYREEENGRGNFPPRFSGLQFPNYSSELNVNALELDDSALYLCASSLFSGLSYNEQFFGPGTRLTVL.